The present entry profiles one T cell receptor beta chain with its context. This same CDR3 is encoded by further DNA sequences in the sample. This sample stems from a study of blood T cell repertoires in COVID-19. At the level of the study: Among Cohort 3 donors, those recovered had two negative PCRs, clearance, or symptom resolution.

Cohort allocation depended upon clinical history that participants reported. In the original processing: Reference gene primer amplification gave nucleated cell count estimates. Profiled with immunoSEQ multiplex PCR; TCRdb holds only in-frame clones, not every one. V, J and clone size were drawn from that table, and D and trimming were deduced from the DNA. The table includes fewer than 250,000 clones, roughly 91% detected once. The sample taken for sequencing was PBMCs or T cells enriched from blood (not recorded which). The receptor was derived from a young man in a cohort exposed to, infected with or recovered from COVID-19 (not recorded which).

CDR3 sequence reads: CATSSGGNEQFF. The CDR3 DNA reads as TGTGCCACCAGCAGCGGGGGCAATGAGCAGTTCTTC. The gene calls are TRBV15 and TRBJ2-1; D may be TRBD2 (6 bases). V was shortened by 3 bases and J by 6 bases, with 6 bases between the two germline ends. The CDR3 has 12 residues. In germline, CDR1 is LNHNV, CDR2 YYDKDF (reference sequence).